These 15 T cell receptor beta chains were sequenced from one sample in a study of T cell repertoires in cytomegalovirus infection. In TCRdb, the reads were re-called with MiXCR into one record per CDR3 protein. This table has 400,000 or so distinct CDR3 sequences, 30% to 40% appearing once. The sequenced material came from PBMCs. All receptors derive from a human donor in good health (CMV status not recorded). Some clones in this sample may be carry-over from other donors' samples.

The CDR3 bases are TGTGCCAGCAGACGAGGGGCTAGCGGGCCGGATGAGCAGTTCTTC. Translation gives CASRRGASGPDEQFF. The chain recombines TRBV7-9 with TRBJ2-1; 8 nucleotides match TRBD2. Germline CDR1 SEHNR, CDR2 FQNEAQ (reference sequence). Losses at the gene ends were 6 bases for V and 8 bases for J; bases not matched to a gene: 12. The CDR3 is made up of 15 amino acids. Based on the CDR3 plus reference TRBV7-9 and TRBJ2-1, the full variable domain is DTGVSQNPRHKITKRGQNVTFRCDPISEHNRLYWYRQTLGQGPEFLTYFQNEAQLEKSRLLSDRFSAERPKGSFSTLEIQRTEQGDSAMYLCASRRGASGPDEQFFGPGTRLTVL.

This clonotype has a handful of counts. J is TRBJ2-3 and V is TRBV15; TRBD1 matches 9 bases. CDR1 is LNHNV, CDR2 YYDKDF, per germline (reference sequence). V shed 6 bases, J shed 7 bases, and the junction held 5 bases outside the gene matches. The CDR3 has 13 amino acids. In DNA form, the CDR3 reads TGTGCCACCAGGCCGACAGGGGGAAATACGCAGTATTTT. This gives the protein CATRPTGGNTQYF.

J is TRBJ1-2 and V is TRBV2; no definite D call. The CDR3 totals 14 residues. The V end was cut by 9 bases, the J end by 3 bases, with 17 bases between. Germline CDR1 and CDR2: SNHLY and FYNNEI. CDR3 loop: CARSRHALDYGYTF. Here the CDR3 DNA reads TGTGCCAGATCGCGGCACGCCCTGGACTATGGCTACACCTTC.

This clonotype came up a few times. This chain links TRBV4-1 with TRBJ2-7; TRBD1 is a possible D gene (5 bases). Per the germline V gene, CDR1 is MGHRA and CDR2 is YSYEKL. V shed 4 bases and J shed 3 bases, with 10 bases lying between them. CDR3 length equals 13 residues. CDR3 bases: TGCGCCAGCAGCCCAGGGTTGGGCTACGAGCAGTACTTC. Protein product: CASSPGLGYEQYF.

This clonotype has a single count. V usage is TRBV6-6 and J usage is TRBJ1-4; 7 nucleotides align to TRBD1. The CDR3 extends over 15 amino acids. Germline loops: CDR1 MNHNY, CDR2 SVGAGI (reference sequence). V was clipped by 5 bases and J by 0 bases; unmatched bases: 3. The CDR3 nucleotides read TGTGCCAGCAGTAAGGGGACAGCAACTAATGAAAAACTGTTTTTT. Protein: CASSKGTATNEKLFF.

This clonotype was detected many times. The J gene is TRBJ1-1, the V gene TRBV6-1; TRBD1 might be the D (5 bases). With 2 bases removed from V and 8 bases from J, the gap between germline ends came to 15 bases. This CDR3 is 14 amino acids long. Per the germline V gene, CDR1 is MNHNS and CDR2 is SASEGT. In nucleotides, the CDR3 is TGTGCCAGCAGTGAAACAGGCGTCCAGCGGGAAGCTTTCTTT. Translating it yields CASSETGVQREAFF.

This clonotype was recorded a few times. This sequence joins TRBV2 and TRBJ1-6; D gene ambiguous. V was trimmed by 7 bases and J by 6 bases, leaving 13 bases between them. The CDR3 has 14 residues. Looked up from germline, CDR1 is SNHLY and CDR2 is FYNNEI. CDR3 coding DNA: TGTGCCAGCACTACGGAAGGGCTTAATTCACCCCTCCACTTT. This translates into CASTTEGLNSPLHF.

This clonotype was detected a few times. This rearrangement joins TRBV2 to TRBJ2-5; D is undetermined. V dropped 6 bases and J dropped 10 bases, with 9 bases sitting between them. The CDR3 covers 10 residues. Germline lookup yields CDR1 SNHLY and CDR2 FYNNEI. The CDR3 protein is CASRSSYQYF. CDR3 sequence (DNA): TGTGCCAGCAGGAGTTCTTACCAGTACTTC.

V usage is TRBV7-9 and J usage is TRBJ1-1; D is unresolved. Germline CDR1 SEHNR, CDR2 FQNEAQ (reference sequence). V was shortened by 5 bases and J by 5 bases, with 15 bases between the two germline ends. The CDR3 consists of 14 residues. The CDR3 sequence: CASSQRRGGTEAFF. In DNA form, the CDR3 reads TGTGCCAGCAGCCAAAGGCGGGGTGGGACTGAAGCTTTCTTT.

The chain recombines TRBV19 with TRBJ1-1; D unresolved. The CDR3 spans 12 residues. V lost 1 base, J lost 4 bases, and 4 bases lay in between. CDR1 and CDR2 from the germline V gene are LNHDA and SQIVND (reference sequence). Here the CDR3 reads CASSIGFTEAFF. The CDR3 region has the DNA TGTGCCAGTAGTATAGGGTTCACTGAAGCTTTCTTT.

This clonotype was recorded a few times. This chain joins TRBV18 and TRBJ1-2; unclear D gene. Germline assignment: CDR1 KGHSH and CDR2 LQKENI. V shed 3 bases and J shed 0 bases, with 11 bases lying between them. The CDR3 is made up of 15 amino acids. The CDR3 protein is CASSPLDGSNYGYTF. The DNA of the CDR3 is TGTGCCAGCTCACCCCTGGACGGCTCTAACTATGGCTACACCTTC.

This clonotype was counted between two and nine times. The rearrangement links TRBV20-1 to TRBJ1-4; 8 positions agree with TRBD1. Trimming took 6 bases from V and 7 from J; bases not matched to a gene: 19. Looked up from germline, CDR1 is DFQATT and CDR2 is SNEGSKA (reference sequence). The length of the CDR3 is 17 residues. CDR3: CSAPRVGQGIQGEKLFF. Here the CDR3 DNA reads TGCAGTGCCCCCCGGGTTGGACAGGGTATACAGGGTGAAAAACTGTTTTTT.

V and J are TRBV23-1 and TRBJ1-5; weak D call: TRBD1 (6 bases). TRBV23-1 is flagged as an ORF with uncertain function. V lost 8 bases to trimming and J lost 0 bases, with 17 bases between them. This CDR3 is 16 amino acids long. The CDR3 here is CASGCRGPHSNQPQHF. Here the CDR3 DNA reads TGCGCCAGCGGGTGCAGGGGACCTCATAGCAATCAGCCCCAGCATTTT.

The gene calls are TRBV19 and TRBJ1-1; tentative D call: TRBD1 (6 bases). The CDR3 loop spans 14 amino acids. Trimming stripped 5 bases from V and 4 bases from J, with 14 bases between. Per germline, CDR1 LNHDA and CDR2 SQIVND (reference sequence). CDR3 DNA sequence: TGTGCCAGTAGTCAACAGGGCAGCCTCACTGAAGCTTTCTTT. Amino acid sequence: CASSQQGSLTEAFF.

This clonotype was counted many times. CDR3 amino acids: CASSFSQGPRSYNEQFF. CDR3 DNA: TGTGCCAGCAGCTTCTCACAGGGGCCTCGCTCCTACAATGAGCAGTTCTTC. This chain links TRBV5-8 with TRBJ2-1; the match to TRBD1 covers 7 bases. The CDR3 is 17 residues long. In germline, CDR1 is SGHTS, CDR2 YDEGEE. Trimming cost V 2 bases and J 0 bases; bases outside gene matches: 8. Supplemented by reference TRBV5-8 and TRBJ2-1, the full variable domain reads EAGVTQSPTHLIKTRGQQATLRCSPISGHTSVYWYQQALGLGLQFLLWYDEGEERNRGNFPPRFSGRQFPNYSSELNVNALELEDSALYLCASSFSQGPRSYNEQFFGPGTRLTVL.